This TCR beta chain was sequenced during a study of radiation and T cells in renal cell carcinoma. Across the study: Nephrectomy followed 15 Gy stereotactic body radiation by 4 weeks.

Regarding time point: baseline pretreatment blood. This sample's treatment: 15 Gy SBRT to primary tumor, nephrectomy 4 weeks later. The patient's renal cell carcinoma had clear cell pathology. Trimming left V 0 bases short and J 6 bases short, with 4 bases between. CDR3 length: 12 residues. The V gene's germline CDR1 is SGHNT and CDR2 YYREEE (reference sequence). Method: immunoSEQ multiplex PCR; TCRdb's copy keeps in-frame clones and lacks some. The data contain about 20,000 clones, 70% to 80% of them singletons. This clone was observed a handful of times. The clonotype originates from a man between 60 and 75 years old with renal cell carcinoma. The rearrangement links TRBV5-4 to TRBJ2-1; D is ambiguous. Sequencing was performed on blood, taken from a patient whose treatment included radiotherapy and nephrectomy. The CDR3 region is CASSLVPNEQFF. The CDR3 DNA sequence: TGTGCCAGCAGCTTGGTTCCCAATGAGCAGTTCTTC.